These 32 T cell receptor beta chains were sequenced from one sample in a study of blood T cell repertoires in COVID-19 (dated by TCRdb to 2020 to 2021). Library preparation employed the immunoSEQ multiplex PCR assay. TCRdb mirrors the immuneACCESS table, restricted to in-frame sequences. Some clones are absent from its copies; in checked studies, under half trace to an unresolved V gene, and the reason for the others is unknown. Here the sample has approximately 280,000 clones; around 87% occur a single time. 1.7% of the sample belongs to the ten largest clones. Sequenced input: PBMCs or T cells enriched from blood (not recorded which). The receptors were gathered from a woman aged 18 to 35 with acute COVID-19.

In this sample, this clone turned up a few times. A read error may produce the germline difference seen at one junction end. The V gene is TRBV3-1 (or the pseudogene TRBV3-2), the J gene TRBJ1-5, with a weak D call TRBD1 (6 bases). The CDR3 totals 12 residues. Germline CDR1 and CDR2: LGHDT and YNNKEL (reference sequence). CDR3 nucleotide sequence: TGTGCCAGCAGCCGTGGGGGGGCGGCCCTGCGTTTT. Amino acids: CASSRGGAALRF.

This chain joins TRBV4-1 and TRBJ2-7; D is undetermined. CDR1 is MGHRA and CDR2 is YSYEKL in the germline V gene. This CDR3 is 15 amino acids long. The V end lost 0 bases, the J end lost 0 bases, and 9 bases lay between the germline ends. CDR3 bases: TGCGCCAGCAGCCAAGATCGGTCGAGCTCCTACGAGCAGTACTTC. The encoded protein is CASSQDRSSSYEQYF.

The genes are TRBV6-5 and TRBJ1-2; 9 bases fit TRBD1. J was trimmed by 4 bases and V by 5 bases; bases with no gene match: 5. Per germline, CDR1 MNHEY and CDR2 SVGAGI. This CDR3 region has 14 residues. Here the CDR3 reads CASSRLQGAYGYTF. In DNA, the CDR3 is TGTGCCAGCAGTCGCTTACAGGGGGCCTATGGCTACACCTTC.

The rearrangement links TRBV7-2 to TRBJ2-7; 7 positions match TRBD2. Trimming took 5 bases from V and 7 from J; bases not matched to a gene: 8. The CDR3 length is 13 residues. Germline V CDR1 and CDR2: SGHTA, FQGNSA. The chain's CDR3 is CASSIRLAWEQYF. CDR3 sequence (DNA): TGTGCCAGCAGCATACGACTAGCTTGGGAGCAGTACTTC.

The CDR3 protein is CASSQTQGTQYF. The CDR3 DNA reads as TGCGCCAGCAGCCAGACGCAGGGAACCCAGTACTTC. The gene calls are TRBV4-1 and TRBJ2-5; TRBD1 might be the D (5 bases). The CDR3 has 12 residues. The germline CDR1 and CDR2 sequences are MGHRA and YSYEKL. With 3 bases removed from V and 8 bases from J, the gap between germline ends came to 10 bases.

This clone came up a few times. The chain combines TRBV19 with TRBJ1-6; tentative D call: TRBD1 (5 bases). V gave up 9 bases and J gave up 0 bases, with 9 bases separating them. The CDR3 length is 14 residues. From germline, CDR1 is LNHDA and CDR2 SQIVND (reference sequence). The CDR3 DNA sequence: TGTGCCAGCAGACAGAGCTCCTATAATTCACCCCTCCACTTT. The encoded protein is CASRQSSYNSPLHF.

The chain recombines TRBV3-1 (or the pseudogene TRBV3-2) with TRBJ1-2; 8 bases map to TRBD1. Germline CDR1 and CDR2: LGHDT and YNNKEL (reference sequence). V lost 0 bases to trimming and J lost 3 bases; unmatched junction nucleotides: 9. The CDR3 has 17 residues. The CDR3 is CASSQDVSWTGHYGYTF. The CDR3 region has the DNA TGTGCCAGCAGCCAAGATGTTTCGTGGACAGGGCACTATGGCTACACCTTC.

The chain combines TRBV27 with TRBJ2-1; TRBD1 matches 9 bases. The V and J ends lost 7 bases and 7 bases, in that order; junction bases with no gene match: 20. Germline CDR1 and CDR2: MNHEY and SMNVEV (reference sequence). The CDR3 is 18 amino acids. CDR3 loop: CASTNLIIAGTGTNEQFF. The CDR3 bases are TGTGCCAGCACTAACCTAATTATCGCCGGGACAGGGACGAATGAGCAGTTCTTC.

The CDR3 sequence is CASSSRGGNEQFF. DNA of the CDR3: TGTGCCAGCAGCTCCCGGGGGGGCAATGAGCAGTTCTTC. The chain recombines TRBV12-1 with TRBJ2-1; the table assigns TRBD2, which was not confirmed against the DNA. TRBV12-1 is deemed a pseudogene. The CDR3 has 13 amino acids.

The rearrangement links TRBV28 to TRBJ2-3; 13 bases map to TRBD2. Trimming removed 8 bases from V and 1 base from J; junction bases left unmatched: 12. CDR1 and CDR2 (germline): MDHEN, SYDVKM. The CDR3 is 18 amino acids. CDR3 DNA: TGTGCCAGCTTCGCCACTAGCGGGAGGGCCCTCGGCACAGATACGCAGTATTTT. This sequence encodes CASFATSGRALGTDTQYF.

Here the CDR3 DNA reads TGTGCCAGCTCAGGGACAGCGGATCAGCCCCAGCATTTT. It encodes CASSGTADQPQHF. J is TRBJ1-5 and V is TRBV18; 7 nucleotides line up with TRBD1. Germline V gene lookup returns CDR1 KGHSH and CDR2 LQKENI. The CDR3 is made up of 13 amino acids. V dropped 5 bases and J dropped 5; count of bases not matched to a gene: 3. The whole variable domain, remainder taken from reference TRBV18 and TRBJ1-5, is NAGVMQNPRHLVRRRGQEARLRCSPMKGHSHVYWYRQLPEEGLKFMVYLQKENIIDESGMPKERFSAEFPKEGPSILRIQQVVRGDSAAYFCASSGTADQPQHFGDGTRLSIL.

The gene calls are TRBV18 and TRBJ2-7; 15 bases align to TRBD2. The CDR3 has 17 amino acids. Germline assignment: CDR1 KGHSH and CDR2 LQKENI. Trimming took 4 bases from V and 0 from J; bases not matched to a gene: 4. The CDR3 is CASSLGLAGGHSYEQYF. DNA of the CDR3: TGTGCCAGCTCACTGGGACTAGCGGGAGGTCACTCCTACGAGCAGTACTTC.

V and J are TRBV18 and TRBJ1-1; TRBD1 might be the D (5 bases). Per germline, CDR1 KGHSH and CDR2 LQKENI. V lost 6 bases and J lost 5, with 19 bases in between. CDR3 length: 15 amino acids. In DNA form, the CDR3 reads TGTGCCAGCTCGCCGCAGACCAGGGATTGGACTGAAGCTTTCTTT. As protein: CASSPQTRDWTEAFF.

This sequence joins TRBV29-1 and TRBJ2-1; 9 nucleotides align to TRBD1. The CDR3 runs 15 residues. CDR1 and CDR2 (germline): SQVTM, ANQGSEA. The V segment lost 2 bases and the J segment 7 bases; nucleotides outside the gene matches: 9. The CDR3: CSVEIPGQGWNEQFF. The CDR3 region has the DNA TGCAGCGTTGAAATCCCGGGACAGGGCTGGAATGAGCAGTTCTTC.

The V call is TRBV5-1, the J call TRBJ2-3; TRBD1 might be the D (5 bases). V shed 4 bases and J shed 2 bases, with 11 bases lying between them. CDR1 is SGHRS, CDR2 YFSETQ, per germline. This CDR3 spans 14 amino acids. CDR3 in amino acids: CASSPDSNTDTQYF. Written as DNA, the CDR3 is TGCGCCAGCAGCCCAGACAGTAACACAGATACGCAGTATTTT.

This clone was found once. The rearrangement joins TRBV30 to TRBJ1-6, with 8 bases fitting TRBD1. Trimming at V came to 8 bases and at J to 0 bases, leaving 9 bases not matched to a gene. The CDR3 extends over 16 amino acids. Per the germline V gene, CDR1 is GTSNPN and CDR2 is SVGIG (reference sequence). CDR3 nucleotide sequence: TGTGCCGGACGACAGGGGTCGAGCTCCTATAATTCACCCCTCCACTTT. It encodes CAGRQGSSSYNSPLHF. Full variable domain (missing parts from reference TRBV30 and TRBJ1-6): SQTIHQWPATLVQPVGSPLSLECTVEGTSNPNLYWYRQAAGRGLQLLFYSVGIGQISSEVPQNLSASRPQDRQFILSSKKLLLSDSGFYLCAGRQGSSSYNSPLHFGNGTRLTVT.

This sequence joins TRBV6-5 and TRBJ1-2; 7 positions match TRBD1. In germline, CDR1 is MNHEY, CDR2 SVGAGI. CDR3 length: 15 residues. Unmatched junction bases numbered 8, after V lost 5 bases and J lost 2 bases. The CDR3 nucleotides read TGTGCCAGCAGTCCTACAGGGGCTCTAAACTATGGCTACACCTTC. Translation: CASSPTGALNYGYTF.

This chain links TRBV5-6 with TRBJ1-6, with 7 bases identical to TRBD1. Germline loops: CDR1 SGHDT, CDR2 YYEEEE. V lost 4 bases to trimming and J lost 7 bases; unmatched junction nucleotides: 5. The CDR3 length is 14 residues. The CDR3 reads CASSAGTANSPLHF. Here the CDR3 DNA reads TGTGCCAGCAGCGCAGGGACAGCGAATTCACCCCTCCACTTT.

The genes are TRBV7-9 and TRBJ2-5; TRBD1 might be the D (6 bases). Germline-derived CDR1 and CDR2 are SEHNR and FQNEAQ (reference sequence). V lost 5 bases, J lost 5 bases, and 12 bases lay in between. The CDR3 spans 13 residues. CDR3 in amino acids: CASSQYRVETQYF. The DNA of the CDR3 is TGTGCCAGCAGCCAGTACAGGGTCGAGACCCAGTACTTC.

In its sample, this clone was seen once. This sample includes further DNA sequences coding for the same CDR3. The chain carries TRBV25-1 and TRBJ2-7; D is perhaps TRBD2 (8 bases). The CDR3 spans 13 residues. V lost 8 bases to trimming and J lost 0 bases, with 11 bases between them. Germline CDR1 and CDR2: MGHDK and SYGVNS. The CDR3 here is CASREGASYEQYF. The CDR3 DNA follows: TGTGCCAGCCGGGAGGGGGCCTCCTACGAGCAGTACTTC.

This sequence joins TRBV19 and TRBJ2-5, with 9 bases aligning to TRBD2. After removal of 5 bases from V and 4 bases from J, the junction contained 11 bases not matched to a gene. CDR3 length: 16 residues. CDR1 is LNHDA and CDR2 is SQIVND in the germline V gene (reference sequence). CDR3 in amino acids: CASSLTSGSRRETQYF. The CDR3 DNA is TGTGCCAGTAGTCTAACTAGCGGGTCTAGAAGAGAGACCCAGTACTTC.

This clone appeared once. The gene calls are TRBV12-5 and TRBJ1-4; D is perhaps TRBD1 (5 bases). Trimming took 1 base from V and 7 from J, leaving 19 bases between them. CDR3 length: 17 residues. Germline values: CDR1 LGHNT, CDR2 FRNRAP. The CDR3 reads CASGLDPPGLGFEKLFF. The CDR3 DNA is TGTGCTAGTGGTTTGGACCCACCGGGACTGGGATTTGAAAAACTGTTTTTT.

The chain is built from TRBV5-5 and TRBJ2-1, with a weak D call TRBD2 (6 bases). The V gene's germline CDR1 is SGHKS and CDR2 YYEKEE (reference sequence). V was cut by 3 bases and J by 0 bases, with 13 bases left in between. The CDR3 has 16 residues. The DNA for the CDR3 is TGTGCCAGCAGCTATTCCCCGGGAGCCTCCTACAATGAGCAGTTCTTC. Amino acid sequence: CASSYSPGASYNEQFF.

This chain joins TRBV29-1 and TRBJ2-1; D call uncertain. The ends were cut back, 3 bases at V and 0 bases at J, with 6 bases in the middle. The CDR3 consists of 13 residues. CDR1 and CDR2 (germline): SQVTM, ANQGSEA. The CDR3 DNA is TGCAGCGTTGAGGCCAGCTCCTACAATGAGCAGTTCTTC. Protein sequence: CSVEASSYNEQFF.

This clone appeared a few times. This chain uses TRBV4-1 with TRBJ2-3; tentative D call: TRBD1 (6 bases). The CDR3 has 18 amino acids. Germline lookup yields CDR1 MGHRA and CDR2 YSYEKL. Trimming cost V 0 bases and J 2 bases, with 18 bases left between them. The CDR3 region is CASSQEGPRQANTDTQYF. The CDR3 DNA is TGCGCCAGCAGCCAAGAGGGACCGCGACAGGCAAACACAGATACGCAGTATTTT.

The V call is TRBV14, the J call TRBJ2-7, with D possibly TRBD1 on 6 matching bases. The V end lost 4 bases, the J end lost 0 bases, and 16 bases lay between the germline ends. Per the germline V gene, CDR1 is SGHDN and CDR2 is FVKESK. There are 16 residues in the CDR3. CDR3 protein: CASSPRTVISSYEQYF. The CDR3 DNA reads as TGTGCCAGCAGCCCTAGGACAGTTATTAGCTCCTACGAGCAGTACTTC.

The V call is TRBV7-3, the J call TRBJ1-1; D is unclear. Trimming stripped 2 bases from V and 1 base from J, with 11 bases between. The CDR3 sequence is 15 residues long. Germline CDR1 and CDR2: SGHTA and FQGTGA. CDR3 residues: CASSLWPTGNTEAFF. CDR3 DNA: TGTGCCAGCAGCTTATGGCCGACTGGGAACACTGAAGCTTTCTTT.

V is TRBV27 and J is TRBJ2-7, with a possible D match to TRBD1 (7 bases). Trimming stripped 7 bases from V and 5 bases from J, with 33 bases between. The CDR3 length is 19 residues. Germline CDR1 MNHEY, CDR2 SMNVEV (reference sequence). The CDR3 bases are TGTGCCAGCAAAAAACTAGGGGGCACTAGCCCCTATTATGAGAACGAGCAGTACTTC. Protein product: CASKKLGGTSPYYENEQYF.

The rearrangement uses TRBV28 and TRBJ1-1; no clear D. Germline V CDR1 and CDR2: MDHEN, SYDVKM. The CDR3 covers 15 residues. The germline V and J ends were trimmed by 2 bases and 0 bases, with 10 bases remaining between them. CDR3 region: CASSLGGAMNTEAFF. CDR3 sequence (DNA): TGTGCCAGCAGTTTAGGTGGAGCAATGAACACTGAAGCTTTCTTT. Drawing the rest from reference TRBV28 and TRBJ1-1, the complete variable domain is DVKVTQSSRYLVKRTGEKVFLECVQDMDHENMFWYRQDPGLGLRLIYFSYDVKMKEKGDIPEGYSVSREKKERFSLILESASTNQTSMYLCASSLGGAMNTEAFFGQGTRLTVV.

This clone occurred a few times. The V gene is TRBV5-6, the J gene TRBJ2-1; TRBD2 matches at 8 bases. J gave up 7 bases and V 0 bases, and 12 bases lay outside the gene matches. Germline values: CDR1 SGHDT, CDR2 YYEEEE. The CDR3 extends over 17 amino acids. Here the CDR3 DNA reads TGTGCCAGCAGCTTGGGATCTGGGACTAGGGCTCGGAATGAGCAGTTCTTC. Protein product: CASSLGSGTRARNEQFF.

The chain joins TRBV7-8 to TRBJ1-1, with D maybe TRBD1 (6 bases). Trimming pared 5 bases from V and 2 bases from J, leaving 18 bases between. Germline loops: CDR1 SGHVS, CDR2 FQNEAQ. This CDR3 spans 16 amino acids. Here the CDR3 DNA reads TGTGCCAGCAGCCGGACCCGGGACATCGAAAACACTGAAGCTTTCTTT. Protein: CASSRTRDIENTEAFF.

The genes are TRBV18 and TRBJ2-5, with TRBD2 matching 7 bases. The CDR3 sequence is 15 residues long. Germline lookup yields CDR1 KGHSH and CDR2 LQKENI. The V segment lost 2 bases and the J segment 1 base; nucleotides outside the gene matches: 4. In DNA form, the CDR3 reads TGTGCCAGCTCACCAGTTAGCGGGCCCCAAGAGACCCAGTACTTC. Its protein is CASSPVSGPQETQYF.